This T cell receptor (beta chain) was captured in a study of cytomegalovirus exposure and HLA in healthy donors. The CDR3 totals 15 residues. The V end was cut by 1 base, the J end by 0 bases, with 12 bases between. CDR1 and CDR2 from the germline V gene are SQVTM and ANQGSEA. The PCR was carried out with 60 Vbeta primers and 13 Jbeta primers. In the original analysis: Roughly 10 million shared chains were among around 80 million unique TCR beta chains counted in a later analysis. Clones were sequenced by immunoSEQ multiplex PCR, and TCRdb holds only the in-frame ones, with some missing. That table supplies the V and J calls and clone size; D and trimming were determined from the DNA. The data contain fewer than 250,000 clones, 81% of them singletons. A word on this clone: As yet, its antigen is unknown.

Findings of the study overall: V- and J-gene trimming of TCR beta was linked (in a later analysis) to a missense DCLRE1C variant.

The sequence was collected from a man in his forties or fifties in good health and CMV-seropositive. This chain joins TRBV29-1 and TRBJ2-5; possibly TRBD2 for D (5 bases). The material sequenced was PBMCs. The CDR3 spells CSVEGGSMYQETQYF. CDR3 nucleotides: TGCAGCGTTGAAGGCGGGTCCATGTACCAAGAGACCCAGTACTTC.